Listed here are 4 T cell receptor beta chains from one sample, sequenced in a study of blood T cell repertoires in COVID-19. Here immunoSEQ multiplex PCR was the method, and the copy in TCRdb shows in-frame clones only, minus some. The sample contains 53,000 or so clones, over 70% of which appear only once. Sequencing input: peripheral blood. The receptors derive from a human donor with active or convalescent COVID-19. The donor label of this sample is uncertain.

The genes are TRBV4-1 and TRBJ1-1, with 7 bases fitting TRBD1. V shed 3 bases, J shed 0 bases, and the junction held 4 bases outside the gene matches. CDR1 is MGHRA and CDR2 is YSYEKL in the germline V gene. The CDR3 runs 15 residues. CDR3 bases: TGCGCCAGCAGCCAGACAGGGAGCATGAACACTGAAGCTTTCTTT. Translation: CASSQTGSMNTEAFF.

The gene calls are TRBV28 and TRBJ1-2; 8 bases are a match to TRBD1. The CDR3 loop spans 15 amino acids. The V gene end was trimmed by 2 bases and the J gene end by 1 base; junction bases not matched to a gene: 3. Germline-derived CDR1 and CDR2 are MDHEN and SYDVKM. CDR3 protein: CASSLAGGGNYGYTF. The CDR3 DNA reads as TGTGCCAGCAGTTTAGCAGGGGGCGGTAACTATGGCTACACCTTC.

This clone was observed a handful of times. The chain carries TRBV10-3 and TRBJ2-7; D may be TRBD1 (5 bases). V shed 0 bases and J shed 0 bases, with 15 bases lying between them. CDR1 is ENHRY, CDR2 SYGVKD, per germline. CDR3 length: 17 residues. CDR3: CAISESRGRSSSYEQYF. Written as DNA, the CDR3 is TGTGCCATCAGTGAGTCTAGGGGCAGGTCGAGCTCCTACGAGCAGTACTTC.

This chain uses TRBV30 with TRBJ2-7, with TRBD1 as a possible D gene (5 bases). The CDR3 sequence is 14 residues long. Germline V CDR1 and CDR2: GTSNPN, SVGIG (reference sequence). V was pared by 0 bases and J by 3 bases, with 12 bases between. In DNA, the CDR3 is TGTGCCTGGAGTGTACCTGGACAAATCTACGAGCAGTACTTC. This sequence encodes CAWSVPGQIYEQYF.